Shown below are 5 T cell receptor beta chains from a single sample sequenced in a study of cytotoxic CD8 clonotypes in ibrutinib-treated CLL. Sequencing used immunoSEQ multiplex PCR; TCRdb keeps in-frame clones, though not all of them. The repertoire has roughly 150,000 clones, approximately 80% of them found once; the top ten carry 3.5% to 5.5%. The sample consisted of PBMCs, taken after 24 months of ibrutinib treatment. The receptors come from a human donor with chronic lymphocytic leukemia.

J is TRBJ2-3 and V is TRBV2; D gene unclear. Germline loops: CDR1 SNHLY, CDR2 FYNNEI. CDR3 length: 12 amino acids. Trimming took off 3 bases at V and 7 bases at J, with 8 bases between the two ends. Here the CDR3 DNA reads TGTGCCAGCAGTGAGCTCTCTAATACGCAGTATTTT. It yields the protein CASSELSNTQYF.

V usage is TRBV29-1 and J usage is TRBJ2-3; possible D gene TRBD1, 5 bases. V was clipped by 7 bases and J by 1 base, with 9 bases between them. This CDR3 has 12 amino acids. Germline V CDR1 and CDR2: SQVTM, ANQGSEA. CDR3 residues: CSGEGGTDTQYF. CDR3 sequence (DNA): TGCAGCGGGGAAGGGGGCACAGATACGCAGTATTTT.

The rearrangement uses TRBV5-5 and TRBJ1-5, with D possibly matching TRBD1 (6 bases). From germline, CDR1 is SGHKS and CDR2 YYEKEE (reference sequence). Trimming removed 2 bases from V and 4 bases from J, with 13 bases in between. The CDR3 spans 15 residues. CDR3 protein: CASSLIGTLNQPQHF. CDR3 DNA: TGTGCCAGCAGCTTAATCGGGACACTTAATCAGCCCCAGCATTTT.

This chain links TRBV5-5 with TRBJ2-2; unclear D gene. Germline V gives CDR1 SGHKS, CDR2 YYEKEE (reference sequence). Trimming stripped 2 bases from V and 0 bases from J, with 8 bases between. The CDR3 totals 15 residues. CDR3 residues: CASSLVQTNTGELFF. The DNA for the CDR3 is TGTGCCAGCAGCTTAGTACAAACGAACACCGGGGAGCTGTTTTTT.

V is TRBV28 and J is TRBJ2-3; 9 bases line up with TRBD2. Looked up from germline, CDR1 is MDHEN and CDR2 is SYDVKM. The J segment lost 4 bases and the V segment lost 3 bases, leaving 2 bases of the junction unmatched. The CDR3 consists of 14 residues. This CDR3 reads CASSFGGRADTQYF. The DNA of the CDR3 is TGTGCCAGCAGTTTCGGCGGGAGGGCAGATACGCAGTATTTT.